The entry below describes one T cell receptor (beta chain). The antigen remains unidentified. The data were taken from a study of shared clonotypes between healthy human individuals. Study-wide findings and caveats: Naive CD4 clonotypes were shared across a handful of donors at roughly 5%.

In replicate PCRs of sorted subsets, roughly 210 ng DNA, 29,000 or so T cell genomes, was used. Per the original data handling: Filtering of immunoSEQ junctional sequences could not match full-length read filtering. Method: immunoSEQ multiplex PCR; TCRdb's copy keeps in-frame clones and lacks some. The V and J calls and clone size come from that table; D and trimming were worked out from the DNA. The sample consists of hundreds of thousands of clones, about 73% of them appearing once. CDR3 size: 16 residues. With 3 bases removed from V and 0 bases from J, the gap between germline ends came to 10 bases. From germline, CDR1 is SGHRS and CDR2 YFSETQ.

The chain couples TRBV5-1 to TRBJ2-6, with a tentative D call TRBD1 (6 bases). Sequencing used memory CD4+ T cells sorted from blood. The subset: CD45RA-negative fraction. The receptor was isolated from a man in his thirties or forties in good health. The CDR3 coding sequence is TGCGCCAGCAGCTGGGCACAGGGCTCTGGGGCCAACGTCCTGACTTTC. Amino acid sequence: CASSWAQGSGANVLTF. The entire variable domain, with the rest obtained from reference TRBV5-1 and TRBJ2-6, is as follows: KAGVTQTPRYLIKTRGQQVTLSCSPISGHRSVSWYQQTPGQGLQFLFEYFSETQRNKGNFPGRFSGRQFSNSRSEMNVSTLELGDSALYLCASSWAQGSGANVLTFGAGSRLTVL.